The sequence of this T cell receptor beta chain was determined in a study of cytomegalovirus exposure and HLA in healthy donors. These donors were members of the roughly 110-subject validation cohort, a group separate from the approximately 620-subject first cohort. The CDR3 sequence is 14 residues long. V was clipped by 6 bases and J by 6 bases; unmatched bases: 4. Looked up from germline, CDR1 is SNHLY and CDR2 is FYNNEI. Study-level results: Listed as cytomegalovirus-associated were 150 or so TCR beta chains. Rare TCR sequences dominated, though some public TCRs recurred in many donors.

Sequencing used immunoSEQ multiplex PCR; TCRdb keeps in-frame clones, though not all of them. The table has 170,000 or so clones, roughly four fifths seen once. For this clone: Antigen unknown.

The receptor was derived from a woman younger than 30 in good health and CMV-seropositive. The genes are TRBV2 and TRBJ2-1; 11 positions agree with TRBD2. Sequencing was performed on PBMCs. In nucleotides, the CDR3 is TGTGCCAGCAGGGGGACTAGCGGCCTCAATGAGCAGTTCTTC. Translation gives CASRGTSGLNEQFF. Variable domain in full (rest from reference TRBV2 and TRBJ2-1): EPEVTQTPSHQVTQMGQEVILRCVPISNHLYFYWYRQILGQKVEFLVSFYNNEISEKSEIFDDQFSVERPDGSNFTLKIRSTKLEDSAMYFCASRGTSGLNEQFFGPGTRLTVL.